These T cell receptor beta chains were read from a single sample in a study of shared clonotypes between healthy human individuals. Profiling relied on immunoSEQ multiplex PCR, and the TCRdb table lists in-frame clones only, not all of them. The sample has 180,000 or so clones; around 93% are singletons. Sequenced: naive CD4+ T cells sorted from blood. The receptors come from a woman in her 30s in good health. The CDR3 runs from the conserved cysteine through the conserved F or W. A D gene is named only where the DNA matches it firmly. Expanded clones get a size class; other rows say once, few or many, or leave the size out.

>-|TRBV7-9|13|-|TRBJ2-3
TGTGCCAGCAGCTTAAAGGGGTTGGATACGCAGTATTTT
CASSLKGLDTQYF
>-|TRBV30|14|-|TRBJ2-3
TGTGCCTGGAACAGGGCCCCAAGCACAGATACGCAGTATTTT
CAWNRAPSTDTQYF
>few|TRBV4-1|14|-|TRBJ1-1
TGCGCCAGCAGCCAAGGGACAACGGGGACTGAAGCTTTCTTT
CASSQGTTGTEAFF
>-|TRBV10-3|14|-|TRBJ1-4
TGTGCCATCAGCGGAGGCGGAGGGGAGGAAAAACTGTTTTTT
CAISGGGGEEKLFF
>-|TRBV5-1|14|TRBD2|TRBJ2-7
TGCGCCAGCAGCTTCGTTAGCGGGAACTACGAGCAGTACTTC
CASSFVSGNYEQYF
>-|TRBV5-4|15|TRBD1|TRBJ2-4
TGTGCCAGCAGCCTTTGGACAGGGGGCCAGGACATTCAGTACTTC
CASSLWTGGQDIQYF
>-|TRBV28|13|-|TRBJ1-5
TGTGCCAGCAGTTTAGTAAGGGATCAGCCCCAGCATTTT
CASSLVRDQPQHF
>-|TRBV11-2|16|-|TRBJ2-5
TGTGCCAGCAGCTTAGTGGGCCGCCGGATAGGAGAGACCCAGTACTTC
CASSLVGRRIGETQYF
>-|TRBV28|13|-|TRBJ1-4
TGTGCCAGCAGCCCCCGACGGGGGGGAAAACTGTTTTTT
CASSPRRGGKLFF
>-|TRBV6-5|12|-|TRBJ2-7
TGTGCCAGCAGTAACGGGAACTACGAGCAGTACTTC
CASSNGNYEQYF
>-|TRBV7-6|14|-|TRBJ2-3
TGTGCCAGCAGCTTAATGGCGGACACAGATACGCAGTATTTT
CASSLMADTDTQYF
>-|TRBV28|15|TRBD1|TRBJ1-3
TGTGCCAGCAGTTTCCGGACAGGGTCTGGAAACACCATATATTTT
CASSFRTGSGNTIYF
>-|TRBV5-1|14|-|TRBJ2-1
TGCGCCAGCAGCTTGGAGCGGACAAACAATGAGCAGTTCTTC
CASSLERTNNEQFF
>-|TRBV12-5|17|TRBD2|TRBJ2-3
TGTGCTAGTGGTTTGTCTCCGTCGGGTGCGGGAGTAGATACGCAGTATTTT
CASGLSPSGAGVDTQYF
>-|TRBV18|17|-|TRBJ2-7
TGTGCCAGCTCACCACCGTTTGGCGGGCAGGGATTAGGCGAGCAGTACTTC
CASSPPFGGQGLGEQYF
>-|TRBV7-2|17|TRBD2|TRBJ2-7
TGTGCCAGCAGCCGCGAAGGGACTAGCGGGGCACCCTACGAGCAGTACTTC
CASSREGTSGAPYEQYF
>-|TRBV11-2|13|-|TRBJ2-7
TGTGCCAGCAGCTCTATAGGCGGGTTCGAGCAGTACTTC
CASSSIGGFEQYF
>once|TRBV6-5|16|TRBD1|TRBJ2-7
TGTGCCAGCAGTTATTTTCGGACAGGGCGGGCCTACGAGCAGTACTTC
CASSYFRTGRAYEQYF
>-|TRBV19|16|-|TRBJ1-5
TGTGCCAGTAGTATAGGGACACAGTATAGCAATCAGCCCCAGCATTTT
CASSIGTQYSNQPQHF
>few|TRBV28|14|-|TRBJ2-7
TGTGCCAGCAGTTTCCGGGGACGACCCTACGAGCAGTACTTC
CASSFRGRPYEQYF
>-|TRBV28|14|TRBD1|TRBJ2-7
TGTGCCAGCAGTTTACAGGGGGATTTCTACGAGCAGTACTTC
CASSLQGDFYEQYF
>-|TRBV10-3|16|-|TRBJ1-5
TGTGCCATCAGTGAAAAACAAAGGGGCGTCAGCGGGCCCCAGCATTTT
CAISEKQRGVSGPQHF